The clone carrying this TCR beta chain showed up just a few times. Antigen specificity is unknown. The record originates from a study of T-cell memory formation after mild COVID-19. As for the study in general: TCR clusters showed largely donor specificity.

Broader study findings: Cross-reactive memory appears to have joined, as suggested by some responding clones showing up in pre-infection memory.

TCRdb re-derived calls from the 5' RACE reads in MiXCR, one entry per CDR3 protein. The data show roughly 200,000 distinct CDR3 sequences, more than 15% seen once. Sequencing was carried out using PBMCs or a T cell subset sorted from them (not recorded which). The sequence was collected from an adult woman who had mild COVID-19 (a few samples of this study predate the infection). Cell type and time point are not known.

CDR3 region: CASSWVGGLNTEAFF. Written as DNA, the CDR3 is TGCGCCAGCAGCTGGGTAGGGGGCTTGAACACTGAAGCTTTCTTT. The chain couples TRBV5-1 to TRBJ1-1, with 7 bases aligning to TRBD1. CDR3 size: 15 residues. J lost 0 bases, V lost 3 bases, and 5 bases had no gene match. CDR1 is SGHRS and CDR2 is YFSETQ in the germline V gene.